This TCR beta chain comes out of a study of T cell repertoires in cytomegalovirus infection. Whole-study context: Indications came from public TCR beta signatures; they pointed to CMV infection and to a matching HLA type. Study-level points and caveats: Identification of carriers of CMV plus the relevant HLA was performed using cumulative public TCR beta family frequency.

TCRdb analysed the reads with MiXCR anew, one entry per CDR3 protein. The data contain hundreds of thousands of distinct CDR3 sequences, roughly 9.3% of them seen just once; the ten biggest clones take up about 2.3%. This clonotype was counted only a few times. Antigen: not known. Germline CDR1 is SEHNR and CDR2 is FQNEAQ (reference sequence). V was clipped by 1 base and J by 4 bases, with 17 bases between them. This CDR3 has 17 amino acids. The TCR originated in a human donor in good health (CMV status not recorded). Some clones in this sample may be carry-over from other donors' samples. Sequencing was done on a sample of PBMCs. The chain combines TRBV7-9 with TRBJ2-1; perhaps TRBD1 as D (6 bases). The CDR3 protein is CASSLGGRGPSYNEQFF. In DNA, the CDR3 is TGTGCCAGCAGCTTAGGTGGCAGGGGTCCCTCTTACAATGAGCAGTTCTTC.